This TCR beta chain was recovered during a study of blood T cell repertoires in COVID-19. On the study more broadly: COVID-19 samples collected from the United States, Italy and Spain covered acute and convalescent phases. T cells, B-cell-depleted T cells, or PBMCs provided the cDNA or gDNA that served as material.

Participant reports of clinical history set cohort assignment. Trimming took 2 bases from V and 3 from J, leaving 13 bases between them. The CDR3 is 15 residues long. Germline CDR1 is SGHTA and CDR2 is FQGNSA. Assay: immunoSEQ multiplex PCR; the TCRdb copy retains only in-frame clones and omits some. This table holds around 220,000 clones, around 80% found once. The chain is built from TRBV7-2 and TRBJ1-2; no reliable D call. The clonotype comes from a woman aged 40 to 55 with acute COVID-19. Sequenced: PBMCs or T cells enriched from blood (not recorded which). This CDR3 is CASSLWFSGHYGYTF. The CDR3 DNA follows: TGTGCCAGCAGCTTATGGTTCAGCGGACACTATGGCTACACCTTC.